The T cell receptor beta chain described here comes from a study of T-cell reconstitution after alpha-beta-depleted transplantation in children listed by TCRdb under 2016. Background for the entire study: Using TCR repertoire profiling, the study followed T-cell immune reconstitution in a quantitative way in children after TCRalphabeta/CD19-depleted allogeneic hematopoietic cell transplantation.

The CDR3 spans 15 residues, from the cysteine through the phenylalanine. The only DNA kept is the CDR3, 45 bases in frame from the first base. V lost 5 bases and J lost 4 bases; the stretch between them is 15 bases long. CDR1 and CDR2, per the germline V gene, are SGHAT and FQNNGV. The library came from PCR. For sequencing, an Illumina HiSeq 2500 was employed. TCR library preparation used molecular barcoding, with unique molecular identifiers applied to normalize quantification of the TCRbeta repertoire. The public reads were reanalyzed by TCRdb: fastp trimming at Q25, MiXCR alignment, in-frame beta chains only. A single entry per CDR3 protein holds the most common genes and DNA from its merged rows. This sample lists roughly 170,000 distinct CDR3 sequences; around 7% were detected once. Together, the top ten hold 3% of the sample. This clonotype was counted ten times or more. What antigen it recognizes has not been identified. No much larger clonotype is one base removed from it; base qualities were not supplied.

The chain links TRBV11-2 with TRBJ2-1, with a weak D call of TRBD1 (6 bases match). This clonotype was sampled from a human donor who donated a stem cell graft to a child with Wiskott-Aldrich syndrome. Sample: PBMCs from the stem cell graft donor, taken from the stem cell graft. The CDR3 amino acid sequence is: CASSPRAGAYNEQFF. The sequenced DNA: TGTGCCAGCAGCCCCCGGGCAGGGGCGTACAATGAGCAGTTCTTC.